The TCR beta chain described here comes from a study of cytomegalovirus exposure and HLA in healthy donors. Germline V gene data show CDR1 as SNHLY and CDR2 as FYNNEI. The V gene end was trimmed by 6 bases and the J gene end by 7 bases; junction bases not matched to a gene: 8. The CDR3 extends over 15 amino acids. The sample holds one count of this clone. The PCR employed 60 Vbeta primers together with 13 Jbeta primers. Clones were read by immunoSEQ multiplex PCR, and TCRdb kept only the in-frame ones, dropping some. Of 150,000 or so clones listed, roughly 85% were seen once; the top ten hold roughly 2.3%.

Specimen: PBMCs. V is TRBV2 and J is TRBJ2-1; 11 bases map to TRBD2. The source of this sequence is a woman aged 18-29 years in good health and CMV-seronegative. CDR3 nucleotide sequence: TGTGCCAGCAGGAAACTAGCGGGAGTTTCGAATGAGCAGTTCTTC. Its translation: CASRKLAGVSNEQFF.